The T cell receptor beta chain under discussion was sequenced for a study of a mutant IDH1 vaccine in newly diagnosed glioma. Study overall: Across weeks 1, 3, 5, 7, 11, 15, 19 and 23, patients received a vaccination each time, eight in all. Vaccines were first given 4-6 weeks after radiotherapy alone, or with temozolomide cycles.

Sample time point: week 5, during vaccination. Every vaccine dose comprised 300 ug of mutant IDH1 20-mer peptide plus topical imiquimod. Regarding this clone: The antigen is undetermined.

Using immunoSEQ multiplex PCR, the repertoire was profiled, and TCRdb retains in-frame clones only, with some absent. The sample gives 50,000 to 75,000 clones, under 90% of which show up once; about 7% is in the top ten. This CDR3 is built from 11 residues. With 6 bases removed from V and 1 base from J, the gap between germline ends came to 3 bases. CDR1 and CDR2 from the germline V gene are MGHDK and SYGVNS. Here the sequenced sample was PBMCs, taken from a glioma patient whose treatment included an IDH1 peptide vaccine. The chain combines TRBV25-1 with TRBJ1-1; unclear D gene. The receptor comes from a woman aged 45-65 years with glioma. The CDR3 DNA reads TGTGCCAGCAGGGAGAACACTGAAGCTTTCTTT. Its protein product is CASRENTEAFF. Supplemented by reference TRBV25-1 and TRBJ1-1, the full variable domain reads EADIYQTPRYLVIGTGKKITLECSQTMGHDKMYWYQQDPGMELHLIHYSYGVNSTEKGDLSSESTVSRIRTEHFPLTLESARPSHTSQYLCASRENTEAFFGQGTRLTVV.